Shown below are 26 T cell receptor beta chains from a single sample sequenced in a study of T cells in localized non-small cell lung cancer. The table came from immunoSEQ multiplex PCR; TCRdb's copy has only in-frame clones and leaves some out. The sample has approximately 52,000 clones, roughly 89% seen once. This specimen was peripheral blood, taken before any cancer treatment. These receptors all stem from a male donor aged 60 or over with stage III squamous cell lung carcinoma.

This clone was counted between two and nine times. The gene calls are TRBV4-1 and TRBJ1-3; D gene unclear. The V gene's germline CDR1 is MGHRA and CDR2 YSYEKL. Trimming removed 6 bases from V and 3 bases from J, with 0 bases in between. The CDR3 consists of 10 residues. The CDR3 nucleotides are TGCGCCAGCAGTGGAAACACCATATATTTT. Its translation is CASSGNTIYF.

This chain links TRBV28 with TRBJ1-1, with TRBD1 matching over 10 bases. Germline CDR1 reads MDHEN; CDR2 reads SYDVKM. This CDR3 has 12 amino acids. Trimming took 10 bases from V and 4 from J; bases not matched to a gene: 3. The CDR3 loop is CATGTGATEAFF. The CDR3 DNA is TGTGCCACGGGGACAGGGGCCACTGAAGCTTTCTTT.

CDR3 amino acids: CASSVSTGANTGELFF. Here the CDR3 DNA reads TGTGCCAGCAGCGTATCTACAGGGGCGAACACCGGGGAGCTGTTTTTT. The V call is TRBV9, the J call TRBJ2-2, with 7 nucleotides matching TRBD1. V shed 1 base and J 0 bases; nucleotides not matched to a gene: 3. The CDR3 loop spans 16 amino acids. Germline V CDR1 and CDR2: SGDLS, YYNGEE. Supplemented by reference TRBV9 and TRBJ2-2, the full variable domain reads DSGVTQTPKHLITATGQRVTLRCSPRSGDLSVYWYQQSLDQGLQFLIQYYNGEERAKGNILERFSAQQFPDLHSELNLSSLELGDSALYFCASSVSTGANTGELFFGEGSRLTVL.

The chain has TRBV7-2 and TRBJ1-2; tentative D call: TRBD1 (5 bases). Trimming pared 3 bases from V and 4 bases from J, leaving 9 bases between. CDR3 size: 13 residues. Germline lookup yields CDR1 SGHTA and CDR2 FQGNSA. The CDR3, as DNA: TGTGCCAGCAGCTTGACAGCGATCTATGGCTACACCTTC. It is translated as CASSLTAIYGYTF.

The genes are TRBV9 and TRBJ2-1; 8 bases are a match to TRBD2. There are 16 residues in the CDR3. The V gene's germline CDR1 is SGDLS and CDR2 YYNGEE. The V gene end was trimmed by 4 bases and the J gene end by 5 bases; junction bases not matched to a gene: 11. CDR3 protein: CASSPSLGLGNNEQFF. The DNA of the CDR3 is TGTGCCAGCAGCCCCAGTCTGGGACTAGGTAACAATGAGCAGTTCTTC.

The rearrangement joins TRBV19 to TRBJ1-5, with D possibly TRBD1 on 5 matching bases. V lost 4 bases and J 2 bases, leaving 9 bases between the germline ends. The CDR3 has 14 amino acids. Germline CDR1 and CDR2: LNHDA and SQIVND (reference sequence). CDR3 nucleotide sequence: TGTGCCAGTAGTACCGCGGGGGGCAATCAGCCCCAGCATTTT. Its protein product is CASSTAGGNQPQHF.

This sequence joins TRBV11-2 and TRBJ1-6; D ambiguous. The germline V and J ends were trimmed by 2 bases and 4 bases, with 15 bases remaining between them. The CDR3 is 17 residues long. Germline V gene sequence: CDR1 SGHAT, CDR2 FQNNGV. CDR3 sequence reads: CASSLYISGRYNSPLHF. Here the CDR3 DNA reads TGTGCCAGCAGCTTATATATTTCCGGGCGGTATAATTCACCCCTCCACTTT.

This chain connects TRBV7-2 to TRBJ2-5; the D is unclear. The CDR3 length is 14 residues. The V and J ends lost 5 bases and 2 bases respectively, with 12 bases between them. Germline CDR1 reads SGHTA; CDR2 reads FQGNSA. The DNA of the CDR3 is TGTGCCAGCAGCCCCTCGGGTCCACAAGAGACCCAGTACTTC. As protein: CASSPSGPQETQYF.

The rearrangement joins TRBV11-2 to TRBJ2-3, with 10 positions matching TRBD2. V lost 5 bases and J lost 6; bases outside the gene matches: 11. The CDR3 extends over 16 amino acids. Per germline, CDR1 SGHAT and CDR2 FQNNGV. In DNA, the CDR3 is TGTGCCAGCAGCCTAGCGGGGGCAGGAGGGATGGATACGCAGTATTTT. It yields the protein CASSLAGAGGMDTQYF.

This clone was observed a single time. The rearrangement joins TRBV29-1 to TRBJ1-1; 8 bases align to TRBD1. The J segment lost 0 bases and the V segment lost 4 bases, leaving 10 bases of the junction unmatched. The V gene's germline CDR1 is SQVTM and CDR2 ANQGSEA. This CDR3 contains 16 residues. CDR3 residues: CSVGRTTGALNTEAFF. The CDR3, as DNA: TGCAGCGTTGGCCGGACGACAGGGGCCTTGAACACTGAAGCTTTCTTT. The whole variable domain, remainder taken from reference TRBV29-1 and TRBJ1-1, is SAVISQKPSRDICQRGTSLTIQCQVDSQVTMMFWYRQQPGQSLTLIATANQGSEATYESGFVIDKFPISRPNLTFSTLTVSNMSPEDSSIYLCSVGRTTGALNTEAFFGQGTRLTVV.

V usage is TRBV5-1 and J usage is TRBJ2-3; 7 bases are a match to TRBD1. After removal of 0 bases from V and 2 bases from J, the junction contained 3 bases not matched to a gene. The germline gives CDR1 SGHRS, CDR2 YFSETQ. The CDR3 runs to 15 residues. The CDR3 bases are TGCGCCAGCAGCTTGGGAGGGACAGCCACAGATACGCAGTATTTT. As protein: CASSLGGTATDTQYF. The whole variable domain, filled in from reference TRBV5-1 and TRBJ2-3, reads KAGVTQTPRYLIKTRGQQVTLSCSPISGHRSVSWYQQTPGQGLQFLFEYFSETQRNKGNFPGRFSGRQFSNSRSEMNVSTLELGDSALYLCASSLGGTATDTQYFGPGTRLTVL.

This clone has more than one count but fewer than ten. The chain couples TRBV5-4 to TRBJ1-2, with D tentatively TRBD1 (5 bases). The germline V and J ends were trimmed by 1 base and 3 bases, with 7 bases remaining between them. The CDR3 runs to 13 residues. Germline loops: CDR1 SGHNT, CDR2 YYREEE (reference sequence). For the CDR3, the DNA is TGTGCCAGCAGCTTGCGGGGGGACTATGGCTACACCTTC. Encoded protein: CASSLRGDYGYTF.

The rearrangement links TRBV9 to TRBJ1-3; D is unresolved. Germline loops: CDR1 SGDLS, CDR2 YYNGEE. V lost 2 bases, J lost 4 bases, and 13 bases lay in between. The CDR3 has 15 amino acids. DNA for the CDR3: TGTGCCAGCAGCGTTGGGGAAGTGGGAGGAAACACCATATATTTT. Translation: CASSVGEVGGNTIYF.

The rearrangement joins TRBV28 to TRBJ1-5, with 7 bases matching TRBD1. V shed 5 bases and J 2 bases; nucleotides not matched to a gene: 3. The CDR3 spans 14 residues. CDR1 is MDHEN and CDR2 is SYDVKM in the germline V gene. DNA of the CDR3: TGTGCCAGCAGTCCAGGGACAGGCAATCAGCCCCAGCATTTT. It codes for CASSPGTGNQPQHF.

The chain uses TRBV19 and TRBJ2-2; D possibly corresponds to TRBD1 (5 bases). CDR1 is LNHDA, CDR2 SQIVND, per germline (reference sequence). Trimming took off 7 bases at V and 2 bases at J, with 11 bases between the two ends. The CDR3 sequence is 14 residues long. The CDR3 nucleotides are TGTGCCAGTAAACAGGTTCCTAACACCGGGGAGCTGTTTTTT. Protein sequence: CASKQVPNTGELFF. The variable domain in full, with the rest retrieved from reference TRBV19 and TRBJ2-2, is DGGITQSPKYLFRKEGQNVTLSCEQNLNHDAMYWYRQDPGQGLRLIYYSQIVNDFQKGDIAEGYSVSREKKESFPLTVTSAQKNPTAFYLCASKQVPNTGELFFGEGSRLTVL.

The rearrangement links TRBV5-4 to TRBJ1-2; maybe TRBD1 (5 bases). The CDR3 is made up of 15 amino acids. From germline, CDR1 is SGHNT and CDR2 YYREEE (reference sequence). Trimming took off 0 bases at V and 6 bases at J, with 15 bases between the two ends. This chain's CDR3 is CASSLEGRGIHGYTF. The CDR3, as DNA: TGTGCCAGCAGCTTGGAAGGGAGGGGAATCCATGGCTACACCTTC.

The chain is built from TRBV7-9 and TRBJ1-5; D gene uncertain. The germline V and J ends were trimmed by 3 bases and 0 bases, with 6 bases remaining between them. Germline values: CDR1 SEHNR, CDR2 FQNEAQ (reference sequence). CDR3 length: 14 residues. The CDR3 DNA reads as TGTGCCAGCAGCTTTTCCAATAGCAATCAGCCCCAGCATTTT. Its translation: CASSFSNSNQPQHF.

This chain joins TRBV5-4 and TRBJ2-2; 11 positions match TRBD1. The CDR3 loop spans 15 amino acids. V trimming: 2 bases; J trimming: 8 bases; junction bases outside the gene matches: 5. CDR1 is SGHNT and CDR2 is YYREEE in the germline V gene (reference sequence). The CDR3 loop is CASSFPGQGAGELFF. The CDR3 DNA reads TGTGCCAGCAGCTTCCCAGGACAGGGGGCAGGGGAGCTGTTTTTT.

The CDR3 here is CSGIRDSGETQYF. As DNA, the CDR3 is TGCAGCGGGATCAGGGACAGTGGGGAGACCCAGTACTTC. V gene TRBV29-1 combines with J gene TRBJ2-5; 7 bases agree with TRBD1. Losses at the gene ends were 7 bases for V and 5 bases for J; bases not matched to a gene: 10. CDR3 length equals 13 residues. Germline V gene lookup returns CDR1 SQVTM and CDR2 ANQGSEA.

This chain connects TRBV5-8 to TRBJ1-5; D gene unclear. In germline, CDR1 is SGHTS, CDR2 YDEGEE. The CDR3 runs to 17 residues. V gave up 0 bases and J gave up 2 bases, with 15 bases separating them. CDR3 coding DNA: TGTGCCAGCAGCTTGGTGGGCAGGCTGCTAGGCAATCAGCCCCAGCATTTT. Protein sequence: CASSLVGRLLGNQPQHF.

The chain employs TRBV5-1 and TRBJ1-5; TRBD1 might be the D (6 bases). This CDR3 comprises 18 residues. Trimming stripped 2 bases from V and 3 bases from J, with 21 bases between. Germline lookup yields CDR1 SGHRS and CDR2 YFSETQ. The CDR3 DNA reads TGCGCCAGCAGCTTTTTATCGACTTCGGGGGCGGTCAATCAGCCCCAGCATTTT. Amino acid sequence: CASSFLSTSGAVNQPQHF.

The CDR3 here is CASSQVQGEGYGYTF. CDR3 nucleotide sequence: TGCGCCAGCAGCCAAGTTCAGGGAGAAGGGTATGGCTACACCTTC. V and J are TRBV4-3 and TRBJ1-2, with D possibly TRBD1 on 5 matching bases. The CDR3 runs 15 residues. V dropped 1 base and J dropped 5 bases, with 14 bases sitting between them. Germline V gene data show CDR1 as LGHNA and CDR2 as YSLEER.

This clone is a singleton in its sample. The chain is built from TRBV21-1 and TRBJ1-5; the table's D call of TRBD1 was not tested on the DNA. TRBV21-1 is shown as a pseudogene. The CDR3 has 16 amino acids. The CDR3 loop is CASSTQGQEDNQPQHF. In nucleotides, the CDR3 is TGTGCCAGCAGCACCCAGGGACAGGAGGACAATCAGCCCCAGCATTTT.

The sample holds one count of this clone. This sequence joins TRBV27 and TRBJ2-1; 8 positions agree with TRBD1. The V and J ends lost 8 bases and 8 bases, in that order; junction bases with no gene match: 8. The CDR3 extends over 13 amino acids. Germline CDR1 MNHEY, CDR2 SMNVEV (reference sequence). This CDR3 reads CASGLGQGYEQFF. The CDR3 nucleotides are TGTGCCAGCGGGCTTGGACAGGGCTATGAGCAGTTCTTC.

The table lists this clone with a count of one. The J gene is TRBJ2-7, the V gene TRBV5-1, with TRBD2 matching over 12 bases. Germline loops: CDR1 SGHRS, CDR2 YFSETQ. This CDR3 spans 18 amino acids. V trimming: 5 bases; J trimming: 0 bases; junction bases outside the gene matches: 12. CDR3 region: CASRGVGLAGPGSYEQYF. The CDR3 DNA sequence: TGCGCCAGCAGGGGCGTGGGACTAGCGGGCCCAGGCTCCTACGAGCAGTACTTC.

This chain connects TRBV11-2 to TRBJ2-2, with D perhaps matching TRBD2 (6 bases). Looked up from germline, CDR1 is SGHAT and CDR2 is FQNNGV. CDR3 length equals 16 residues. Trimming shortened V by 0 bases and J by 0 bases, and 8 bases separated the two germline ends. This chain's CDR3 is CASSLEAGTNTGELFF. The CDR3 DNA sequence: TGTGCCAGCAGCTTAGAGGCGGGAACGAACACCGGGGAGCTGTTTTTT.